This T cell receptor (beta chain) comes out of a study of PD-L1 blockade in urothelial cancer. For the study at large: Reported median T cell count for blood samples was over 110,000.

Into every PCR, synthetic TCR analog templates were spiked. TCRdb's copy holds only in-frame clones and misses some; the assay was immunoSEQ multiplex PCR. The data show 28,000 or so clones, around 88% seen once. Trimming cost V 0 bases and J 4 bases; bases outside gene matches: 3. Germline lookup yields CDR1 SGHRS and CDR2 YFSETQ. The CDR3 has 14 residues. Sample numbers ranged from 1 to 8 per patient, encompassing pretreatment and on-treatment collections. This chain connects TRBV5-1 to TRBJ2-5; 7 bases match TRBD2. The sequencing here drew on PBMCs, taken around atezolizumab (anti-PD-L1) treatment. The TCR originated in a man aged 55 to 70 with urothelial cancer. The CDR3 sequence is CASSLGTRRETQYF. In DNA form, the CDR3 reads TGCGCCAGCAGCTTGGGGACTAGACGAGAGACCCAGTACTTC.